A single sample gave rise to the 10 T cell receptor beta chains below, sequenced in a study of blood T cell repertoires in COVID-19. The assay was immunoSEQ multiplex PCR, and TCRdb's table has in-frame clones only and misses some. The sample includes 25,000 to 35,000 clones, roughly 80% seen only once; the top ten take roughly 43%. The sequencing input was peripheral blood. These receptors originate from a woman aged 80 or over with acute or convalescent COVID-19.

The gene calls are TRBV4-1 and TRBJ2-5; 7 bases fit TRBD2. The trim removed 3 bases at V and 4 bases at J, leaving 5 bases unmatched. The CDR3 contains 14 residues. Per the germline V gene, CDR1 is MGHRA and CDR2 is YSYEKL. CDR3 region: CASSHGEGRETQYF. In nucleotides, the CDR3 is TGCGCCAGCAGCCACGGGGAGGGGCGAGAGACCCAGTACTTC.

The V and J genes are TRBV7-8 and TRBJ1-3; D not certain. The CDR3 spans 18 residues. Germline CDR1 reads SGHVS; CDR2 reads FQNEAQ. The V and J ends lost 0 bases and 4 bases respectively, with 19 bases between them. This chain's CDR3 is CASSLARFPGTAGNTIYF. CDR3 in DNA: TGTGCCAGCAGCTTAGCGAGATTCCCCGGTACAGCCGGAAACACCATATATTTT.

This clone occurred a few times. V and J are TRBV19 and TRBJ2-3, with 9 bases matching TRBD2. The CDR3 has 15 amino acids. Germline-derived CDR1 and CDR2 are LNHDA and SQIVND (reference sequence). The V gene end was trimmed by 5 bases and the J gene end by 4 bases; junction bases not matched to a gene: 7. The chain's CDR3 is CASSPVAGAADTQYF. DNA of the CDR3: TGTGCCAGTAGTCCCGTAGCGGGAGCAGCAGATACGCAGTATTTT.

This chain links TRBV6-1 with TRBJ1-4; 7 bases map to TRBD1. This CDR3 comprises 15 residues. Looked up from germline, CDR1 is MNHNS and CDR2 is SASEGT. The junction had 8 bases not matched to a gene; V was cut back by 2 bases and J by 8 bases. CDR3 sequence: CASSEPTGIGEKLFF. The CDR3 coding sequence is TGTGCCAGCAGTGAACCGACAGGGATTGGCGAAAAACTGTTTTTT.

The gene calls are TRBV7-6 and TRBJ2-2; 9 nucleotides match TRBD1. Germline CDR1 reads SGHVS; CDR2 reads FNYEAQ. Trimming took 5 bases from V and 7 from J; bases not matched to a gene: 8. The CDR3 sequence is 15 residues long. The CDR3 loop reads CASSGTGLRGGELFF. Written as DNA, the CDR3 is TGTGCCAGCAGCGGGACAGGGTTAAGAGGCGGGGAGCTGTTTTTT.

The rearrangement uses TRBV28 and TRBJ1-1; weak D call: TRBD1 (6 bases). The germline V gene encodes CDR1 MDHEN and CDR2 SYDVKM. V was pared by 5 bases and J by 10 bases, with 17 bases between. The CDR3 totals 13 residues. CDR3 DNA: TGTGCCAGCAGTCCGCCCGGGACATATTCAGCTTTCTTT. This gives the protein CASSPPGTYSAFF.

V and J are TRBV7-8 and TRBJ1-4; TRBD1 aligns across 7 bases. The CDR3 extends over 19 amino acids. V lost 5 bases and J lost 6; bases outside the gene matches: 21. Germline V gene data show CDR1 as SGHVS and CDR2 as FQNEAQ. The CDR3 bases are TGTGCCAGCAGCCCATTTGAGGGGAAGGGGGCGTTCGGGGATGAAAAACTGTTTTTT. This encodes CASSPFEGKGAFGDEKLFF.

The genes are TRBV5-8 and TRBJ1-1, with 8 bases matching TRBD1. Germline loops: CDR1 SGHTS, CDR2 YDEGEE. CDR3 size: 14 residues. V dropped 3 bases and J dropped 4; count of bases not matched to a gene: 5. Here the CDR3 reads CASSWDRWSTEAFF. CDR3 nucleotide sequence: TGTGCCAGCAGCTGGGACAGGTGGAGCACTGAAGCTTTCTTT.

J is TRBJ2-3 and V is TRBV18; D ambiguous. Germline V gene data show CDR1 as KGHSH and CDR2 as LQKENI. Trimming stripped 4 bases from V and 7 bases from J, with 12 bases between. CDR3 length equals 13 residues. The CDR3 loop is CASSLGELYTQYF. Written as DNA, the CDR3 is TGTGCCAGCTCACTCGGAGAGTTGTATACGCAGTATTTT.

CDR3 residues: CSVSTGAEAFF. CDR3 coding DNA: TGCAGCGTTAGTACAGGGGCTGAAGCTTTCTTT. The chain uses TRBV29-1 and TRBJ1-1, with 7 bases aligning to TRBD1. CDR3 length equals 11 residues. Losses at the gene ends were 5 bases for V and 6 bases for J; bases not matched to a gene: 3. Germline-derived CDR1 and CDR2 are SQVTM and ANQGSEA.